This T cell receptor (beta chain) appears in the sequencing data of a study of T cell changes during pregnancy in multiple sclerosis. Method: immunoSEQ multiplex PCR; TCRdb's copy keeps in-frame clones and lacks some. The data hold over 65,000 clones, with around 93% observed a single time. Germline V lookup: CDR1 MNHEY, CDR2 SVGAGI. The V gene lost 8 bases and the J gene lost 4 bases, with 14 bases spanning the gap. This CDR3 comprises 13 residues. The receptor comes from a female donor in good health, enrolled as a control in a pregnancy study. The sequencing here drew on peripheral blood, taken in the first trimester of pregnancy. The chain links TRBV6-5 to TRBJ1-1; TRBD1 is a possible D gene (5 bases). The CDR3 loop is CASLRGAGTEAFF. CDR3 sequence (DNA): TGTGCCAGCCTGAGGGGAGCGGGCACTGAAGCTTTCTTT.